This T cell receptor (beta chain) was identified in a study of cytotoxic CD8 clonotypes in ibrutinib-treated CLL. For the study at large: Collecting the response samples happened after a median approximately twelve months of treatment, with a range of 6 to 36.

Study findings and constraints: Patients showed higher baseline clonality than age-matched healthy donors, and it tracked circulating CD8+ T-cell counts.

Notes on this clone: As yet, its antigen is unknown. The identical CDR3 is also encoded by other nucleotide sequences in the sample.

The V end was cut by 3 bases, the J end by 3 bases, with 7 bases between. This CDR3 has 13 residues. Per germline, CDR1 KGHSH and CDR2 LQKENI. The assay was immunoSEQ multiplex PCR, and TCRdb's table has in-frame clones only and misses some. The repertoire holds 100,000 to 150,000 clones, with 80% to 90% as singletons. The chain joins TRBV18 to TRBJ2-3; weak D call: TRBD1 (5 bases). Sequenced material: PBMCs, taken after 24 months of ibrutinib treatment. This clonotype originated in a human donor with chronic lymphocytic leukemia. CDR3 in DNA: TGTGCCAGCTCACCGCCAGGGACAGATACGCAGTATTTT. Its protein product is CASSPPGTDTQYF. The full variable domain, its missing parts supplied by reference TRBV18 and TRBJ2-3, is NAGVMQNPRHLVRRRGQEARLRCSPMKGHSHVYWYRQLPEEGLKFMVYLQKENIIDESGMPKERFSAEFPKEGPSILRIQQVVRGDSAAYFCASSPPGTDTQYFGPGTRLTVL.